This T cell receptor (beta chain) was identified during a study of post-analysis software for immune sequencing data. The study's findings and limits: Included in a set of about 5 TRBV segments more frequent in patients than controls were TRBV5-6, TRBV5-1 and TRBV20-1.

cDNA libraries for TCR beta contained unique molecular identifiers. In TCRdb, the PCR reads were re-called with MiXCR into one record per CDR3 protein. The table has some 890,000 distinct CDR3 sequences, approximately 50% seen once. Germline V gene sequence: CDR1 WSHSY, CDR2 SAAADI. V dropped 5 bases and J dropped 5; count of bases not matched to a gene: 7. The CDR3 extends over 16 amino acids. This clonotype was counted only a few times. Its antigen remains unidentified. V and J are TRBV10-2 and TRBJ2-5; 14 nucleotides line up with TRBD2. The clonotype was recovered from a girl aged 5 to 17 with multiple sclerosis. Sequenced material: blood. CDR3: CASSRLAGGPAETQYF. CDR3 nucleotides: TGCGCCAGCAGTAGACTAGCGGGAGGGCCGGCGGAGACCCAGTACTTC.